This T cell receptor beta chain was sequenced during a study of T cell responses to AZD1222 COVID-19 vaccine. Assay: immunoSEQ multiplex PCR; the TCRdb copy retains only in-frame clones and omits some. The repertoire holds tens of thousands of clones, 90% to 95% seen once, with roughly 4.8% in the top ten. General observations from the study: The donor group comprised mostly white British people and more females; the analysis possibly underestimated clonal diversity. Unmutated regions of variants are reportedly targeted by nearly half of spike-specific TCRs.

With respect to this clone: Its antigen remains unidentified.

With V trimmed by 6 bases and J by 0 bases, 11 bases remained unmatched. The CDR3 runs 16 residues. The germline gives CDR1 SQVTM, CDR2 ANQGSEA. The origin of this receptor is an adult in good health. This chain connects TRBV29-1 to TRBJ2-1; TRBD1 matches 7 bases. Sequences were derived from peripheral blood, sampled on day 0 of AZD1222 vaccination. The CDR3 DNA is TGCAGCGTATCATCCGGGACAGCCCCCTCCTACAATGAGCAGTTCTTC. It translates to CSVSSGTAPSYNEQFF.